This T cell receptor (beta chain) was sequenced in a study of cytomegalovirus exposure and HLA in healthy donors. This clone was seen a handful of times. Its antigen is unidentified. Study results and limitations: Accurate HLA-A and HLA-B prediction from TCR beta sequences was reported for most subjects.

Germline V CDR1 and CDR2: SGHNT, YYREEE (reference sequence). J was trimmed by 5 bases and V by 2 bases; bases with no gene match: 8. The CDR3 totals 17 residues. PCR primers comprised 60 Vbeta and 13 Jbeta primers. Some clones are missing from TCRdb's copy, which holds only in-frame ones; the method was immunoSEQ multiplex PCR. This sample has about 260,000 clones, with around two thirds found just once. The source is a female donor in good health and CMV-seronegative. The V gene is TRBV5-4, the J gene TRBJ2-2; 11 bases fit TRBD2. The sample was PBMCs. CDR3 region: CASSFSGLAALTGELFF. In nucleotides, the CDR3 is TGTGCCAGCAGCTTCTCGGGACTAGCGGCCCTAACCGGGGAGCTGTTTTTT.